Listed below are T cell receptor beta chains from one sample, sequenced in a study of blood T cell repertoires in COVID-19. The repertoire was sequenced with immunoSEQ multiplex PCR; TCRdb's copy has only in-frame clones and lacks some. The sample has around 73,000 clones, about 86% seen once. Sequenced input: peripheral blood. Receptors were obtained from a human donor in a cohort sampled during active COVID-19. Both conserved end residues are part of each CDR3. The D gene is left open where the match is weak. Not every row has a clone size; where given, it reads once, few, many or a size class.

TRBD1	-	TRBJ1-1	TRBV7-9	CASSGRQGAFPNTEAFF	TGTGCCAGCAGCGGGAGACAGGGGGCGTTTCCGAACACTGAAGCTTTCTTT
-	-	TRBJ2-2	TRBV7-8	CASSIRQDTGELFF	TGTGCCAGCAGCATTCGACAGGACACCGGGGAGCTGTTTTTT
-	-	TRBJ1-1	TRBV5-1	CASSLVSGTEAFF	TGCGCCAGCAGCTTGGTTTCGGGCACTGAAGCTTTCTTT
-	-	TRBJ2-3	TRBV21-1	CASSKGQGGTQYF	TGTGCCAGCAGCAAAGGACAGGGGGGTACGCAGTATTTT
TRBD1	-	TRBJ1-1	TRBV4-3	CASSQGQGANLMNTEAFF	TGCGCCAGCAGCCAAGGACAGGGGGCTAATTTGATGAACACTGAAGCTTTCTTT
TRBD2	-	TRBJ2-3	TRBV3-1/TRBV3-2	CASSQEVTSGGTDTQYF	TGTGCCAGCAGCCAAGAGGTAACTAGCGGGGGCACAGATACGCAGTATTTT
TRBD1	-	TRBJ1-4	TRBV4-1	CASSQDGTAYLATNEKLFF	TGCGCCAGCAGCCAAGATGGGACAGCCTACCTTGCAACTAATGAAAAACTGTTTTTT
-	-	TRBJ2-3	TRBV9	CASSGFRTDTQYF	TGTGCCAGCAGCGGGTTCAGAACAGATACGCAGTATTTT
TRBD2	-	TRBJ2-3	TRBV5-4	CASSSLGRGATDTQYF	TGTGCCAGCAGTTCCCTAGGGCGGGGGGCCACAGATACGCAGTATTTT
-	-	TRBJ2-7	TRBV6-4	CASSDRGGESYEQYF	TGTGCCAGCAGTGATAGGGGCGGGGAGTCCTACGAGCAGTACTTC
-	-	TRBJ2-3	TRBV6-5	CASRIRDNTDTQYF	TGTGCCAGCAGGATCCGGGACAACACAGATACGCAGTATTTT
TRBD2	-	TRBJ2-3	TRBV19	CASSLRGGNTDTQYF	TGTGCCAGTAGTCTCCGGGGGGGGAACACAGATACGCAGTATTTT
-	once	TRBJ2-7	TRBV2	CASSPTASSYEQYF	TGTGCCAGCAGCCCGACAGCGAGCTCCTACGAGCAGTACTTC
TRBD1	-	TRBJ1-1	TRBV7-8	CASSLAKQGVEAFF	TGTGCCAGCAGCTTAGCGAAGCAGGGGGTAGAAGCTTTCTTT
TRBD1	once	TRBJ1-2	TRBV4-1	CASSHTGTGVQGYTF	TGCGCCAGCAGCCACACCGGGACAGGGGTACAGGGCTACACCTTC
TRBD1	-	TRBJ1-4	TRBV13	CASSPGDRSSSEKLFF	TGTGCCAGCAGCCCGGGGGACAGGTCATCTTCTGAAAAACTGTTTTTT
-	-	TRBJ2-1	TRBV28	CASTFPGTPNNEQFF	TGTGCCAGCACCTTTCCCGGGACTCCAAACAATGAGCAGTTCTTC
TRBD2	-	TRBJ2-3	TRBV7-6	CASSLDRTSGDTDTQYF	TGTGCCAGCAGCTTAGATAGGACTAGCGGGGACACAGATACGCAGTATTTT
TRBD2	-	TRBJ2-3	TRBV28	CASSSHGGGSYTQYF	TGTGCCAGCAGTTCCCACGGGGGGGGATCATATACGCAGTATTTT
TRBD1	-	TRBJ1-2	TRBV19	CASRDGQGSYGYTF	TGTGCCAGTAGGGACGGACAGGGCTCCTATGGCTACACCTTC
TRBD2	few	TRBJ2-1	TRBV7-9	CASSSRVAGVNEQFF	TGTGCCAGCAGCTCCCGGGTAGCGGGGGTGAATGAGCAGTTCTTC
-	-	TRBJ2-2	TRBV7-8	CASSSTRALPGELFF	TGTGCCAGCAGCTCAACCAGGGCCTTACCCGGGGAGCTGTTTTTT